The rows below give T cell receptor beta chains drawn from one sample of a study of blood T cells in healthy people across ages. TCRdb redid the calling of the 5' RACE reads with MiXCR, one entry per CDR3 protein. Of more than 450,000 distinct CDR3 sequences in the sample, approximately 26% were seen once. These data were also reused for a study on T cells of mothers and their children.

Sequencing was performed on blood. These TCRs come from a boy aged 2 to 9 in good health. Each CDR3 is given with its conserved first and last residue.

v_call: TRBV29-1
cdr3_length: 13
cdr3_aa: CSVVGTFSYEQYF

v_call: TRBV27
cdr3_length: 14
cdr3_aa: CASSLRGAKNIQYF

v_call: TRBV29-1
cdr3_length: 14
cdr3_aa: CSVQSGSRTGELFF

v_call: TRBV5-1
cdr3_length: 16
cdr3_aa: CASSLGVAGEYNEQFF

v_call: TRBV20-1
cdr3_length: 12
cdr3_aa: CSAKGQGEKLFF

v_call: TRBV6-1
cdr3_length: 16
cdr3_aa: CASSEGWEGLTDTQYF

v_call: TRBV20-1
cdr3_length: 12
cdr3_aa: CSAGQDEETQYF

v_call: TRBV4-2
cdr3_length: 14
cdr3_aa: CASSQDQKRETQYF

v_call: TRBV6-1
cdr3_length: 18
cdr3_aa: CASSATGQGPGLGEKLFF

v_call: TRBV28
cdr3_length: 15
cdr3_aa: CASSLSIGSGNTIYF

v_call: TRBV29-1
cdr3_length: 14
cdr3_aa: CSVGAFAVRTTQYF

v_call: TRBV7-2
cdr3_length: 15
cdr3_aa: CASSPATGVNYGYTF

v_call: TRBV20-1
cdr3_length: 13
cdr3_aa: CSAPPPGHYGYTF

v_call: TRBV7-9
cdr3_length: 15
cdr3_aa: CASSSSGRATDTQYF

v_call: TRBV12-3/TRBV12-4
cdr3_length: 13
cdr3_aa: CASSSPRGPGWFF

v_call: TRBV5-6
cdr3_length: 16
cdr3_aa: CASSLVGQSSYNEQFF

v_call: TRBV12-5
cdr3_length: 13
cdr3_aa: CASGSDRVAGYTF

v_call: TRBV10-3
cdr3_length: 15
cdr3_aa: CAISGRDNGFGELFF

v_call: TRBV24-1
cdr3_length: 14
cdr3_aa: CATSAGTGVNEQFF

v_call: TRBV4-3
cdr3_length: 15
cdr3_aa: CASSQGTGDSGELFF

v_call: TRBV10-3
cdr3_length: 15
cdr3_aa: CAIGKRGQSNSPLHF

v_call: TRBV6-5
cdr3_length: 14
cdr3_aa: CASSLQGVRYEQYF

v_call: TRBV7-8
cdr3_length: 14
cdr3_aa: CASSLALDSIEQYF

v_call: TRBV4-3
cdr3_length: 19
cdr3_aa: CASSSGWSGREFSYNEQFF

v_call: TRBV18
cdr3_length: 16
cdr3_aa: CASSPPNGVAKNIQYF

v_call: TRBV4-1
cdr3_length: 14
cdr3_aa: CASSQDPLTYEQYF

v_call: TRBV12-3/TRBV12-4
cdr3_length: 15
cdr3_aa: CASSPFSGYQETQYF

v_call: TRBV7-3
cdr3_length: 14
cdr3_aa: CATSGENSQETQYF

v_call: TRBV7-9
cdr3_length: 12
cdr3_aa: CASREENTEAFF

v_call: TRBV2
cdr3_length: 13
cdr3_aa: CASSDYTQETQYF

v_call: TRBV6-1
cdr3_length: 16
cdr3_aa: CASSSSAIPYQETQYF

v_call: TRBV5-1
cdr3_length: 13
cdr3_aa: CASRVNPQETQYF

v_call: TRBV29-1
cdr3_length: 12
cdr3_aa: CSVGGLNQPQHF

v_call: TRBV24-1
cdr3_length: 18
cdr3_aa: CATSVGGAWGHCTDTQYF

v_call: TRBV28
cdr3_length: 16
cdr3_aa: CASSFLTLTGEGEQYF

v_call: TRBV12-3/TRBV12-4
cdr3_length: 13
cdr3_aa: CASRLAGDDTQYF

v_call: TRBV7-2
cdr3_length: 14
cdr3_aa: CASSTGLAGGNWFF

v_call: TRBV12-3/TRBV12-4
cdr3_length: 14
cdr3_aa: CASSPKASSYEQYF

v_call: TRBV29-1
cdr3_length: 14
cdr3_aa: CSVIRPLAGLEQFF

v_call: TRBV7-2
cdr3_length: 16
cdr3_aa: CASSLVASGGGFEQFF

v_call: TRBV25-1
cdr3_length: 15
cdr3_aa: CASSDVATGGYEQYF

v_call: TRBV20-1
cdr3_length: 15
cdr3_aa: CSARITSGVHNEQFF

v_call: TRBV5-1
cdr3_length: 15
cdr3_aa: CASSLAGRIRDTQYF

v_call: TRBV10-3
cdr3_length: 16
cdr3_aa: CAISEQAGGPPDTQYF

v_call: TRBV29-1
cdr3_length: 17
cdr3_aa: CSQEVRDVTSGANVLTF

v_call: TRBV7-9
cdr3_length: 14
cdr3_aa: CASSLESPNTEAFF

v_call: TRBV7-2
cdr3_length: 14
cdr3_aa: CASSLGLGSYEQYF

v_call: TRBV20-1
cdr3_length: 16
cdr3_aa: CSANRLAGQTYNEQFF

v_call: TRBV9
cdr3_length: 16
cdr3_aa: CASSEYRDQKPYEQYF

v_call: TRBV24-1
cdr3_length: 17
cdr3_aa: CALQSPQGDRGMSDSFF